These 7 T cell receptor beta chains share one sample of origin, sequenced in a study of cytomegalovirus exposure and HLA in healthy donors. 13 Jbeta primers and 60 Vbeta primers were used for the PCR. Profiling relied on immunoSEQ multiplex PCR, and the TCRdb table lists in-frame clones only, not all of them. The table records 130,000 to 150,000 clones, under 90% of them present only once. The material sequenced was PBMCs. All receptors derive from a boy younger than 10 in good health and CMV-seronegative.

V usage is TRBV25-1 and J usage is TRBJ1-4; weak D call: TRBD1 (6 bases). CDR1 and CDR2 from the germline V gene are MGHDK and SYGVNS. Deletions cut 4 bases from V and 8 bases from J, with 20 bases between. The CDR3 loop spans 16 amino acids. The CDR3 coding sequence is TGTGCCAGCAGTGGGCCCGGACAGACATGGGCAGAAAAACTGTTTTTT. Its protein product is CASSGPGQTWAEKLFF.

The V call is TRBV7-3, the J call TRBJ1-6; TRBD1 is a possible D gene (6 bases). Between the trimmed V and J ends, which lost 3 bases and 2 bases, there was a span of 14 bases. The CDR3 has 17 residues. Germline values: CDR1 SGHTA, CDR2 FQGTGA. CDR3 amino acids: CASSFGPPGAYNSPLHF. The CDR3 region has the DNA TGTGCCAGCAGCTTCGGTCCCCCAGGGGCCTATAATTCACCCCTCCACTTT.

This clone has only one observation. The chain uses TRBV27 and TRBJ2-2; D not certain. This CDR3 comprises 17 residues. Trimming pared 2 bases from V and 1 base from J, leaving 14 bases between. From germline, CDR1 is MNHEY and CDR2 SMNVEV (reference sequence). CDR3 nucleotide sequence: TGTGCCAGCAGTTTACGTCGCCTAGTAGGGAACACCGGGGAGCTGTTTTTT. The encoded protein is CASSLRRLVGNTGELFF.

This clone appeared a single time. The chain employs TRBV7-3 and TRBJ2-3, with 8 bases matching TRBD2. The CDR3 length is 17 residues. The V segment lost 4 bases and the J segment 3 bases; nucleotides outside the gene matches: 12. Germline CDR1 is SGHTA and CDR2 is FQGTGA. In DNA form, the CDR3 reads TGTGCCAGCAGCTCCCAGAGAAGCGGGAGTGGGACAGATACGCAGTATTTT. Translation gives CASSSQRSGSGTDTQYF.

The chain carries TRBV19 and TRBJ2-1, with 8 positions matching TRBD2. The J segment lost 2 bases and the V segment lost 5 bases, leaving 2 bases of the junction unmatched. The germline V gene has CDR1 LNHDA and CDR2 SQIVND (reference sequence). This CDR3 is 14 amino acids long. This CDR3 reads CASSHGGAYNEQFF. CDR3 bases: TGTGCCAGTAGTCACGGGGGGGCCTACAATGAGCAGTTCTTC.

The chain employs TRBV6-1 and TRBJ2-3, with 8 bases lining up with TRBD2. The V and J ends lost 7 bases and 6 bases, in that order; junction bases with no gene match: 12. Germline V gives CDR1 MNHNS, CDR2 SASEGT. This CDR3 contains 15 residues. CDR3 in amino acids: CASTPGSGGWDTQYF. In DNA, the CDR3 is TGTGCCAGCACCCCAGGGTCGGGGGGGTGGGATACGCAGTATTTT.

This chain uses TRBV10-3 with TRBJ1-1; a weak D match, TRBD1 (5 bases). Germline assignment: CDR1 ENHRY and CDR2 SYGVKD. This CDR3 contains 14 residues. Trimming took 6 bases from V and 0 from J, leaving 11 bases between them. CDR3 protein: CAIRKGLMNTEAFF. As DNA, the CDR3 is TGTGCCATCAGGAAGGGACTCATGAACACTGAAGCTTTCTTT.